The next 27 T cell receptor beta chains were all read from a single sample in a study of T-cell memory formation after mild COVID-19. TCRdb passed the 5' RACE reads through MiXCR, listing each CDR3 protein once. The sample has about 560,000 distinct CDR3 sequences, roughly 17% seen once. The sequenced material came from PBMCs or a T cell subset sorted from them (not recorded which). The receptors come from an adult woman who had mild COVID-19 (a few samples of this study predate the infection). Cell type and time point are not known.

This clonotype has only a few counts. CDR3 protein: CASSNPGLSKETQYF. The CDR3 nucleotides are TGCGCCAGCAGCAACCCGGGACTATCCAAAGAGACCCAGTACTTC. The rearrangement uses TRBV5-1 and TRBJ2-5, with 7 bases aligning to TRBD2. The V and J ends lost 4 bases and 3 bases, in that order; junction bases with no gene match: 9. This CDR3 region has 15 residues. The germline V gene encodes CDR1 SGHRS and CDR2 YFSETQ. The full variable domain, completed using reference TRBV5-1 and TRBJ2-5, is KAGVTQTPRYLIKTRGQQVTLSCSPISGHRSVSWYQQTPGQGLQFLFEYFSETQRNKGNFPGRFSGRQFSNSRSEMNVSTLELGDSALYLCASSNPGLSKETQYFGPGTRLLVL.

This clonotype was recorded a few times. The chain carries TRBV5-1 and TRBJ2-1; 10 nucleotides match TRBD2. CDR1 and CDR2 (germline): SGHRS, YFSETQ. The CDR3 length is 15 residues. The trim removed 4 bases at V and 5 bases at J, leaving 6 bases unmatched. The CDR3 protein is CASSTGLAWDNEQFF. The CDR3 DNA follows: TGCGCCAGCAGCACGGGACTAGCGTGGGACAATGAGCAGTTCTTC.

The CDR3 DNA reads TGTGCCAGTAAATTTGCCAGCTCTGATGGCTACACCTTC. Its protein product is CASKFASSDGYTF. V usage is TRBV19 and J usage is TRBJ1-2, with no clear D. The V gene lost 7 bases and the J gene lost 6 bases, with 15 bases spanning the gap. This CDR3 has 13 residues. Germline CDR1 is LNHDA and CDR2 is SQIVND (reference sequence).

The genes are TRBV7-9 and TRBJ2-1; D is unclear. V was clipped by 1 base and J by 5 bases, with 12 bases between them. CDR1 SEHNR and CDR2 FQNEAQ come from the germline V gene (reference sequence). CDR3 length: 15 residues. This CDR3 is CASSLEPLDHNEQFF. CDR3 coding DNA: TGTGCCAGCAGCTTAGAGCCCCTGGACCACAATGAGCAGTTCTTC.

This clonotype was counted a few times. This chain links TRBV24-1 with TRBJ1-1; 7 nucleotides align to TRBD1. This CDR3 is 15 amino acids long. CDR1 KGHDR and CDR2 SFDVKD come from the germline V gene. Trimming took 3 bases from V and 6 from J; bases not matched to a gene: 9. CDR3 in DNA: TGTGCCACCAGTGATAACCGTCGGACAGGATCTGAAGCTTTCTTT. As protein: CATSDNRRTGSEAFF.

This clonotype was detected only a few times. This chain uses TRBV7-9 with TRBJ2-5; maybe TRBD2 (5 bases). The CDR3 spans 15 residues. V gave up 5 bases and J gave up 7 bases, with 20 bases separating them. Germline V gene data show CDR1 as SEHNR and CDR2 as FQNEAQ (reference sequence). CDR3 sequence reads: CASSHPLENERTQYF. The CDR3 bases are TGTGCCAGCAGCCATCCACTAGAGAACGAAAGGACCCAGTACTTC.

This chain connects TRBV7-3 to TRBJ2-3; D possibly matches TRBD1 or TRBD2 (5 bases each). The germline gives CDR1 SGHTA, CDR2 FQGTGA. The CDR3 extends over 15 amino acids. V dropped 5 bases and J dropped 2 bases, with 14 bases sitting between them. The DNA for the CDR3 is TGTGCCAGCAGCCTAGAGGGGCCCCTCACAGATACGCAGTATTTT. This codes for CASSLEGPLTDTQYF.

The chain has TRBV5-1 and TRBJ2-7, with 8 bases fitting TRBD1. The CDR3 is made up of 14 amino acids. The V segment lost 3 bases and the J segment 2 bases; nucleotides outside the gene matches: 4. Germline V gene lookup returns CDR1 SGHRS and CDR2 YFSETQ. Here the CDR3 DNA reads TGCGCCAGCAGCTGGCCGGACAGGGCCTACGAGCAGTACTTC. Translation gives CASSWPDRAYEQYF.

This clonotype was recorded a few times. J is TRBJ2-1 and V is TRBV24-1; D perhaps matches TRBD1 (5 bases). This CDR3 has 12 amino acids. Deletions cut 8 bases from V and 6 bases from J, with 10 bases between. Germline values: CDR1 KGHDR, CDR2 SFDVKD. Written as DNA, the CDR3 is TGTGCCACCAAAGGGGTAGGCAATGAGCAGTTCTTC. Translating gives CATKGVGNEQFF.

In this sample, this clonotype turned up a few times. The rearrangement joins TRBV27 to TRBJ2-3; 7 positions match TRBD2. V was pared by 3 bases and J by 2 bases, with 11 bases of the junction left unmatched. CDR1 is MNHEY, CDR2 SMNVEV, per germline (reference sequence). The CDR3 is 17 amino acids. The CDR3 DNA reads as TGTGCCAGCAGTTTCTGGGGAGGGAGTTCGCCCACAGATACGCAGTATTTT. It translates to CASSFWGGSSPTDTQYF.

This chain links TRBV12-3 or TRBV12-4 with TRBJ1-4; 10 positions match TRBD1. J lost 10 bases, V lost 6 bases, and 8 bases had no gene match. The CDR3 covers 14 residues. CDR3 sequence (DNA): TGTGCCAGCAGGGTTCAGGGACAGGGGAGAAAACTGTTTTTT. It yields the protein CASRVQGQGRKLFF.

This clonotype was observed a few times. The chain uses TRBV28 and TRBJ2-5, with D uncertain. Trimming stripped 6 bases from V and 2 bases from J, with 16 bases between. The germline V gene has CDR1 MDHEN and CDR2 SYDVKM. The CDR3 is 15 residues long. CDR3 in DNA: TGTGCCAGCAGCCCCCTATCTAGACAACAAGAGACCCAGTACTTC. Translation: CASSPLSRQQETQYF.

The V call is TRBV11-3, the J call TRBJ2-7, with 9 bases fitting TRBD2. Germline V gene data show CDR1 as SGHNT and CDR2 as YENEEA. This CDR3 has 14 amino acids. The ends lost 8 bases at V and 3 bases at J; junction bases unmatched: 8. CDR3 nucleotide sequence: TGTGCCAGCCAGGGGCCTAGCGGGATCTACGAGCAGTACTTC. This gives the protein CASQGPSGIYEQYF.

To note about this clonotype: One end of the junction is discordant with germline, which a read error may explain. This chain connects TRBV7-9 to TRBJ2-1; weak D call: TRBD2 (7 bases). There are 14 residues in the CDR3. The germline V gene has CDR1 SEHNR and CDR2 FQNEAQ (reference sequence). Here the CDR3 reads CASRLGGGSGEQFF. The CDR3 region has the DNA TGTGCCAGCAGATTAGGCGGGGGCTCCGGTGAGCAGTTCTTC.

The V call is TRBV20-1, the J call TRBJ1-4; no clear D gene. From germline, CDR1 is DFQATT and CDR2 SNEGSKA (reference sequence). This CDR3 contains 13 residues. The V end lost 5 bases, the J end lost 0 bases, and 7 bases lay between the germline ends. The CDR3: CSALVATNEKLFF. For the CDR3, the DNA is TGCAGTGCTTTAGTTGCAACTAATGAAAAACTGTTTTTT.

This clonotype was picked up many times. The chain is built from TRBV7-8 and TRBJ2-7; tentative D call: TRBD1 (5 bases). Trimming took 0 bases from V and 0 from J, leaving 9 bases between them. The CDR3 consists of 15 residues. From germline, CDR1 is SGHVS and CDR2 FQNEAQ. CDR3 sequence: CASSLAQGPSYEQYF. CDR3 DNA sequence: TGTGCCAGCAGCTTAGCGCAGGGTCCCTCCTACGAGCAGTACTTC.

The chain joins TRBV4-1 to TRBJ2-5, with D perhaps matching TRBD1 (6 bases). V gave up 3 bases and J gave up 5 bases, with 22 bases separating them. CDR3 length: 17 residues. Germline V CDR1 and CDR2: MGHRA, YSYEKL. The CDR3 spells CASSQDGQGRPGETQYF. CDR3 bases: TGCGCCAGCAGCCAGGACGGTCAGGGGCGGCCAGGGGAGACCCAGTACTTC.

The chain has TRBV12-3 or TRBV12-4 and TRBJ1-1; D is ambiguous. The CDR3 spans 10 residues. The ends were cut back, 6 bases at V and 10 bases at J, with 9 bases in the middle. CDR3 nucleotides: TGTGCCAGCAGCCGGGCCCTAGCTTTCTTT. Translating gives CASSRALAFF.

V gene TRBV12-5 combines with J gene TRBJ2-6; no reliable D call. This CDR3 comprises 17 residues. Trimming took 1 base from V and 0 from J, leaving 10 bases between them. The germline V gene encodes CDR1 LGHNT and CDR2 FRNRAP. The CDR3 coding sequence is TGTGCTAGTGGTTTGGAGGGTTTAGACTCTGGGGCCAACGTCCTGACTTTC. Translation: CASGLEGLDSGANVLTF.

The V and J genes are TRBV6-5 and TRBJ1-2, with D possibly being TRBD1 (5 bases). The CDR3 totals 13 residues. V was clipped by 7 bases and J by 2 bases, with 11 bases between them. Germline CDR1 reads MNHEY; CDR2 reads SVGAGI. CDR3 residues: CASTSGGNYGYTF. The CDR3 DNA sequence: TGTGCCAGCACTTCGGGGGGGAACTATGGCTACACCTTC.

This clonotype was recorded a few times. The chain combines TRBV18 with TRBJ1-1; no firm D call. The CDR3 consists of 14 residues. The germline V gene has CDR1 KGHSH and CDR2 LQKENI. The germline V and J ends were trimmed by 3 bases and 3 bases, with 11 bases remaining between them. CDR3 protein: CASSPQMSDTEAFF. Here the CDR3 DNA reads TGTGCCAGCTCACCCCAGATGTCGGACACTGAAGCTTTCTTT.

The chain is built from TRBV11-2 and TRBJ2-3; 7 bases match TRBD1. After removal of 7 bases from V and 0 bases from J, the junction contained 7 bases not matched to a gene. Germline-derived CDR1 and CDR2 are SGHAT and FQNNGV. The CDR3 consists of 15 residues. The CDR3 loop is CASTRGGQSTDTQYF. The CDR3 bases are TGTGCCAGCACACGAGGGGGACAGAGCACAGATACGCAGTATTTT.

This clonotype occurred a few times. This sequence joins TRBV4-3 and TRBJ2-3, with 7 bases identical to TRBD2. Trimming removed 0 bases from V and 11 bases from J; junction bases left unmatched: 8. Looked up from germline, CDR1 is LGHNA and CDR2 is YSLEER. The CDR3 contains 14 residues. CDR3 residues: CASSQDRPSGKQYF. CDR3 nucleotide sequence: TGCGCCAGCAGCCAAGATCGACCTAGCGGCAAGCAGTATTTT.

This clonotype was seen a handful of times. J is TRBJ1-1 and V is TRBV7-6; no firm D call. The CDR3 has 16 residues. V was shortened by 1 base and J by 0 bases, with 12 bases between the two germline ends. Germline V gene sequence: CDR1 SGHVS, CDR2 FNYEAQ. This chain's CDR3 is CASSLGVVTVNTEAFF. The CDR3 nucleotides read TGTGCCAGCAGCTTAGGTGTTGTCACAGTGAACACTGAAGCTTTCTTT.

This sequence joins TRBV29-1 and TRBJ2-6; 8 nucleotides align to TRBD1. Germline CDR1 and CDR2: SQVTM and ANQGSEA. The CDR3 sequence is 16 residues long. Unmatched junction bases numbered 8, after V lost 5 bases and J lost 2 bases. The CDR3 nucleotides are TGCAGCGTTCTTGAGACAGGGGTTCCTGGGGCCAACGTCCTGACTTTC. It yields the protein CSVLETGVPGANVLTF. The whole variable domain, filled in from reference TRBV29-1 and TRBJ2-6, reads SAVISQKPSRDICQRGTSLTIQCQVDSQVTMMFWYRQQPGQSLTLIATANQGSEATYESGFVIDKFPISRPNLTFSTLTVSNMSPEDSSIYLCSVLETGVPGANVLTFGAGSRLTVL.

This clonotype has more than one count but fewer than ten. The gene calls are TRBV29-1 and TRBJ1-1; 12 nucleotides agree with TRBD1. Germline-derived CDR1 and CDR2 are SQVTM and ANQGSEA. CDR3 length equals 15 residues. V lost 3 bases to trimming and J lost 6 bases; unmatched junction nucleotides: 8. CDR3 sequence reads: CSVEGQGAGFAEAFF. The CDR3 nucleotides are TGCAGCGTTGAGGGACAGGGGGCGGGATTCGCTGAAGCTTTCTTT.

The V and J genes are TRBV30 and TRBJ1-5; D call uncertain. The CDR3 sequence is 13 residues long. The germline gives CDR1 GTSNPN, CDR2 SVGIG (reference sequence). The V end was cut by 1 base, the J end by 0 bases, with 4 bases between. CDR3 sequence (DNA): TGTGCCTGGAGTGAGAGTAGCAATCAGCCCCAGCATTTT. Residues: CAWSESSNQPQHF. The whole variable domain, filled in from reference TRBV30 and TRBJ1-5, reads SQTIHQWPATLVQPVGSPLSLECTVEGTSNPNLYWYRQAAGRGLQLLFYSVGIGQISSEVPQNLSASRPQDRQFILSSKKLLLSDSGFYLCAWSESSNQPQHFGDGTRLSIL.